The present entry profiles one T cell receptor beta chain with its context. Its recognized antigen is unknown. Qualities for individual bases were not recorded, and no much larger clone is one base off. These data belong to a study of cytomegalovirus exposure and HLA in healthy donors (dated by TCRdb to the late 2010s). Some background on the complete study: According to an earlier analysis of a few hundred of the donors, roughly 180 million T cells yielded 90 million to 130 million unique TCR beta sequences and approximately 300 Gb of sequence data. Among some 410 genotyped donors of the cohort, an average of around 250,000 unique TCR beta nucleotide sequences was sequenced per donor, of which 15% to 20% were non-productive. Genome-wide SNP genotypes for about 65% of the roughly 700 donors were used in a later genetic analysis, which treated that subset as a discovery cohort. An earlier analysis of some 600 of the donors applied high-throughput TCR beta sequencing to assess whether each TCR beta V gene segment acted as functional or pseudogenic. Approximately 310 gigabases of sequencing data and approximately 80 million unique TCR sequences were included in an early release covering roughly 600 HLA-typed donors. The number of typed donors differed by locus: 629-630 for A, B, C, DRB1 and DQB1; 500 to 550 for DQA1; 606 for DPA1; and roughly 450 for DPB1. Alongside the repertoire data, information on donor age, sex, ethnicity and CMV serostatus was compiled. A later analysis re-examined previously published TCR beta repertoires from more than 650 donors and added high-resolution HLA genotyping to investigate patterns of TCR occurrence. The study profiled the T cell repertoires of hundreds of subjects by immunosequencing and related them to cytomegalovirus serostatus. A separate validation cohort of 100 to 150 different subjects was used in addition to the roughly 670-subject first cohort. The study aimed to test whether cataloging public T cell receptors could reveal signatures of past pathogen exposure. Of the 398 genotyped donors, 81% were placed in the genetic ancestry cluster associated with self-reported Caucasian donors. Both class I and class II loci were covered by HLA typing, at four-digit resolution. Every repertoire in the discovery cohort had been generated on one and the same sequencing platform. Roughly 5 DR-DQ haplotypes were handled as single units for association and clustering, since linkage in the cohort was strong. Rather than using new phenotypic data, the later analysis identified candidate immune exposures from TCR beta sequences and from how often those sequences occurred across donors. The study combined high-throughput TCR immunosequencing, statistical association of individual TCRs with disease status, and machine learning to predict cytomegalovirus infection status.

General conclusions and limits of the study: Because HLA typing was missing for some donors at each locus, association tests included only the typed subset. It was suggested by the authors that the approach could potentially be generalized to other disease states and immunological phenotypes. While some public TCRs were present in many individuals, most TCR sequences turned up only very rarely across donors. According to a later analysis, most CMV-associated TCR beta chains appeared to be HLA-restricted, and the HLA associations seemed to be driven largely by CMV exposure. Roughly uniform sequencing depth across donors was assumed in presence/absence analyses, although this assumption may not hold. Assigning TCR associations to individual alleles was difficult when HLA alleles, especially DR and DQ, strongly co-occurred. In a later genetic analysis, a missense DCLRE1C variant was associated with V-gene and J-gene trimming of TCR beta chains, and the association was replicated in an independent cohort. In a later analysis, HLA-associated TCR beta chains showed more clonal expansion and lower generation probabilities than non-associated chains that were equally common. In a later analysis, some 18,000 TCR beta sequences were associated with specific HLA alleles at a false discovery rate of 0.05. In a later analysis, the rate of TCR association differed among HLA loci, with DRB1 alleles having the most associated TCRs and HLA-C alleles having the fewest. A further reported finding was that TCR beta sequences accurately predicted the HLA-A and HLA-B alleles for most subjects in the first cohort. In an earlier analysis of 587 of the donors, most TCR beta V segments appeared in productive rearrangements about 90% or about 30% of the time, broadly matching IMGT annotations. The classifier was reported to diagnose cytomegalovirus status with high specificity and sensitivity in both the original cohort and the validation cohort. In a later genetic analysis, fewer N-insertions in productive TCRs were reported among donors in an Asian-associated ancestry cluster than the roughly 700-donor mean. Some IMGT-functional V segments, including TRBV6-2 and TRBV6-3, could not be told apart with the 87-base-pair reads, so those segments were excluded. For the cohort, immune exposure information was limited to CMV serostatus. The earlier analysis of nearly 600 of the donors excluded approximately 17 rarely observed V segments, including chromosome 9 orphons, because counts were too low. A group of highly shared sequence variants was considered likely to be a technical artifact of the sequencing pipeline. A total of 150 to 200 TCR beta chains were listed by the study as associated with cytomegalovirus. In a later analysis, several top co-occurrence clusters were reported to appear linked to parvovirus B19, influenza, CMV and Epstein-Barr virus. This cohort had only TCR beta chains sequenced, and the lack of alpha or paired-chain data limited which features could be detected. Correlated functional status among segregating V segments might be attributable to linkage disequilibrium, but an unknown experimental factor could not be ruled out. A few of the identified cytomegalovirus-associated TCR beta chains were confirmed in vitro to be specific for cytomegalovirus antigens.

The library was obtained by the immunoSEQ multiplex PCR assay. A mixture of 60 forward primers for TCR Vbeta segments and 13 reverse primers for TCR Jbeta segments was used in the multiplex PCR. The CDR3 region of rearranged TCR beta genes was amplified from genomic DNA with a multiplex PCR assay. On the Illumina HiSeq System, the amplified TCR beta libraries were sequenced as 87-base-pair reads. As for how the authors treated the data: A later analysis tallied roughly 76 million unique TCR beta chains across the 700 or so repertoires, and about 10 million of those chains were shared by two or more donors. Raw reads were error-corrected and collapsed into unique sequences with a nearest-neighbor algorithm that merged closely related sequences to remove PCR and sequencing errors. To assign V, D and J gene segments, CDR3 sequences were aligned to IMGT reference sequences. For a sequence to be retained, at least a six-nucleotide match to both a V gene segment and a J gene segment was required. Rearrangements were called productive when the CDR3 lacked stop codons and stayed in frame with V and J; all others were non-productive. Following IMGT convention, CDR3 was defined as the stretch from the second conserved V-encoded cysteine up to the conserved J-encoded phenylalanine. The earlier analysis of 587 of the donors excluded any sequence lacking an unambiguous match to a single V gene segment. An earlier analysis of almost 600 of the donors classified V segments as functional when productive rearrangements were above 56.7% and as segregating when the standard deviation between donors was above 5%. A statistical classification framework was built to diagnose cytomegalovirus status from the catalog of TCR beta chain sequences. A later analysis assigned V and J genes by comparing TCR nucleotide sequences with IMGT/GENE-DB human TR gene sequences. In a later analysis, CDR3 sequences and most-parsimonious VDJ recombination scenarios were assigned using the TCRdist pipeline. A later analysis defined each TCR beta chain by its CDR3 amino acid sequence plus V-gene family, and excluded reads lacking a unique V-gene family. To address suspected cross-contamination and a sequencing artifact, a later analysis removed 592 highly shared, low-generation-probability nucleotide sequences. In a later analysis, a clonal expansion index for each public chain was calculated from normalized within-repertoire ranks of inferred template counts. In a later analysis, generation probabilities were computed with a VDJ recombination model fitted to out-of-frame rearrangements, and the resulting probabilities were checked against IGoR. In a later analysis, TCR-TCR, TCR-HLA and TCR-CMV co-occurrence was scored with hypergeometric tests, and a repertoire-size bias correction was applied to TCR pairs. A later analysis estimated false discovery rates by permuting HLA or CMV assignments 20 times. In a later analysis, co-occurring TCRs were grouped with DBSCAN, and TCRdist sequence similarity was added when clustering was performed within HLA-allele-positive subsets. Co-occurrence clustering excluded repertoires with fewer than 30,000 or more than 120,000 public chains, plus five with anomalous nucleotide sharing. TCRdb limited this immuneACCESS table to in-frame rearrangements with V and J called. A share of clones is missing; checked studies link under half to unresolved V genes, and the rest is unexplained. That table supplies the V and J calls and clone size; D and trimming were determined from the DNA. The table for this sample lists 80,000 to 95,000 clones; around three quarters of them were counted only once. The ten biggest clones cover approximately 16% of the sample.

The germline ends are 11 bases apart after V is trimmed by 1 base and J by 4 bases. The CDR3 starts with the cysteine, ends with the phenylalanine, and has 14 residues. Only the CDR3 DNA stays, 42 bases, in frame from base 1. The germline V gene yields SGHVS for CDR1 and FQNEAQ for CDR2. The cohort was made up of 666 healthy bone marrow donors. All cohort members were sampled while nominally healthy, although unrecorded immune exposures were likely present. The donor was CMV seropositive and was included in the group of almost 300 seropositive cohort members. A peripheral blood sample was provided by each donor, and peripheral blood mononuclear cells were used for TCR beta sequencing. Genomic DNA was extracted from the blood cell samples with the Qiagen DNeasy Blood Extraction Kit.

The rearranged chain carries TRBV7-8 and TRBJ2-7, with TRBD1 perhaps the D gene, on 6 matching bases. Sequenced sample: PBMCs. This TCR derives from a woman between 45 and 60 years old in good health and CMV-seropositive. CDR3 sequence: CASSLGPDRYEQYF. The DNA sequence is as follows: TGTGCCAGCAGCTTAGGTCCAGACAGGTACGAGCAGTACTTC.